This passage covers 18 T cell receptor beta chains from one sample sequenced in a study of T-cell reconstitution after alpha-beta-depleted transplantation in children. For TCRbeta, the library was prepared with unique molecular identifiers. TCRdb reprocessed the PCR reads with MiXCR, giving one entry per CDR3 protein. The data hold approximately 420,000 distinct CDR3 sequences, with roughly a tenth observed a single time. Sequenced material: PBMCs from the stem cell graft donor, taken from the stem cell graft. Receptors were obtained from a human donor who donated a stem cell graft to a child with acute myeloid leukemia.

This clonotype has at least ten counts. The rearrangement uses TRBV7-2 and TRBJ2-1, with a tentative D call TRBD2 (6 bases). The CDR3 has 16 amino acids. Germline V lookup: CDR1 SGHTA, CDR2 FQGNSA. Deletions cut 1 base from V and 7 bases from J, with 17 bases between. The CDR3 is CASSLGARWRGNEQFF. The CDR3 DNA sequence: TGTGCCAGCAGCTTAGGGGCGCGTTGGAGGGGTAATGAGCAGTTCTTC.

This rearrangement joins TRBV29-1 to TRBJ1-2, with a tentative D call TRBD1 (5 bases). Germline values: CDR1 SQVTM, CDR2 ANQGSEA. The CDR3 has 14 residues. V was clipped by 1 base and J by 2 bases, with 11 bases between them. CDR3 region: CSVEAGTRNYGYTF. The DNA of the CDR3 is TGCAGCGTTGAAGCTGGGACCAGAAACTATGGCTACACCTTC.

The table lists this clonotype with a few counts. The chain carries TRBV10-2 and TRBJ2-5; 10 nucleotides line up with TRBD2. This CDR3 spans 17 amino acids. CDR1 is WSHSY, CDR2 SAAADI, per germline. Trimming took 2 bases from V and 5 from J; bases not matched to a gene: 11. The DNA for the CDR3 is TGCGCCAGCAGTGAGGGCCTAGCGGGAGACAGATTGGAGACCCAGTACTTC. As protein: CASSEGLAGDRLETQYF.

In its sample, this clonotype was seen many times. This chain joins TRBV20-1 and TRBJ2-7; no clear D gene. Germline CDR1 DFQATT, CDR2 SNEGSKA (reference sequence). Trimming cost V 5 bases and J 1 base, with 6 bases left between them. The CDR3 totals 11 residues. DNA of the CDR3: TGCAGTGCTTCCGAATCCTACGAGCAGTACTTC. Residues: CSASESYEQYF.

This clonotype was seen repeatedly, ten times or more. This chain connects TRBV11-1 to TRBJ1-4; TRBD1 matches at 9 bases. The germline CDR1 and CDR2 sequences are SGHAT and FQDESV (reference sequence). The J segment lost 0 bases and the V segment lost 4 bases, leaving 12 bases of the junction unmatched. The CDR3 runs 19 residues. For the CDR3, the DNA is TGTGCCAGCAGCTCCCCGAAACGCGGGACAGGGTCAACTAATGAAAAACTGTTTTTT. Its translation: CASSSPKRGTGSTNEKLFF. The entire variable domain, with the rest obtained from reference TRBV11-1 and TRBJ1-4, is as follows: EAEVAQSPRYKITEKSQAVAFWCDPISGHATLYWYRQILGQGPELLVQFQDESVVDDSQLPKDRFSAERLKGVDSTLKIQPAELGDSAMYLCASSSPKRGTGSTNEKLFFGSGTQLSVL.

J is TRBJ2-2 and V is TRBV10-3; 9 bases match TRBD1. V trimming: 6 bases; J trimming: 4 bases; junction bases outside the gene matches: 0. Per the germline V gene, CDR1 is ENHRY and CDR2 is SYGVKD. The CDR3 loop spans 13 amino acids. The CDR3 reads CAIRTGGTGELFF. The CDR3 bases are TGTGCCATCAGGACAGGGGGCACCGGGGAGCTGTTTTTT.

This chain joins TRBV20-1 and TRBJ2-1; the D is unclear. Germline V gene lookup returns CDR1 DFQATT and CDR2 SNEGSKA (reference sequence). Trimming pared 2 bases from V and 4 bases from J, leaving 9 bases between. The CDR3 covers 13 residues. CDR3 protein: CSARLPVYNEQFF. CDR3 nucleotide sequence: TGCAGTGCTAGACTCCCGGTGTACAATGAGCAGTTCTTC.

CDR3 residues: CSAGTSRNRYEQYF. DNA of the CDR3: TGCAGTGCTGGAACTAGCCGGAACCGCTACGAGCAGTACTTC. This sequence joins TRBV20-1 and TRBJ2-7, with TRBD2 as a possible D gene (6 bases). The CDR3 totals 14 residues. Germline assignment: CDR1 DFQATT and CDR2 SNEGSKA (reference sequence). Trimming left V 5 bases short and J 3 bases short, with 17 bases between.

CDR3 in amino acids: CSARSPLGGNQPQHF. The CDR3 DNA sequence: TGCAGTGCTAGGTCCCCTTTGGGTGGCAATCAGCCCCAGCATTTT. The J gene is TRBJ1-5, the V gene TRBV20-1; D is undetermined. V lost 3 bases to trimming and J lost 2 bases, with 14 bases between them. This CDR3 is built from 15 residues. The germline CDR1 and CDR2 sequences are DFQATT and SNEGSKA (reference sequence).

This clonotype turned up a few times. Written as DNA, the CDR3 is TGTGCCAGCAGCCAAGATCTGCGGGGATACACAGATACGCAGTATTTT. Translated: CASSQDLRGYTDTQYF. The V gene is TRBV14, the J gene TRBJ2-3, with a possible D match to TRBD2 (6 bases). Trimming took 0 bases from V and 2 from J, leaving 12 bases between them. The CDR3 is made up of 16 amino acids. Germline CDR1 SGHDN, CDR2 FVKESK.

The CDR3 sequence: CASSFWQDEKLFF. In DNA, the CDR3 is TGTGCCAGCAGCTTTTGGCAGGATGAAAAACTGTTTTTT. This chain connects TRBV7-8 to TRBJ1-4; unclear D gene. Germline V gives CDR1 SGHVS, CDR2 FQNEAQ. CDR3 length: 13 amino acids. The V and J ends lost 3 bases and 6 bases respectively, with 8 bases between them.

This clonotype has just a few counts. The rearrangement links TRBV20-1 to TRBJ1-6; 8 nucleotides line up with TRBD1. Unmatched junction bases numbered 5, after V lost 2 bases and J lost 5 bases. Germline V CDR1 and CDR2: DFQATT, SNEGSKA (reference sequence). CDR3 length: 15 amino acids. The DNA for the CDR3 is TGCAGTGCTAGAATAGGGGGACAGGATAATTCACCCCTCCACTTT. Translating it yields CSARIGGQDNSPLHF.

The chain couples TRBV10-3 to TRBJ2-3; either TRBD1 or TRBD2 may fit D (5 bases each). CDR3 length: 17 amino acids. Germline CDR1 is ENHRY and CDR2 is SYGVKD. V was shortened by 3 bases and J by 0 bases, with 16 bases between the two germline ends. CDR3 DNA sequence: TGTGCCATCAGTGACCCAAGTTCCCGGGACAGCACAGATACGCAGTATTTT. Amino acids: CAISDPSSRDSTDTQYF.

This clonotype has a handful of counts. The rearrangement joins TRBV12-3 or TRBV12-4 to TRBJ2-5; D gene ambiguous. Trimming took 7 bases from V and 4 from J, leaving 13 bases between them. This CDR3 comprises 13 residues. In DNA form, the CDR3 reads TGTGCCAGCAAAAGGAGTTGGGGAGAGACCCAGTACTTC. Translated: CASKRSWGETQYF.

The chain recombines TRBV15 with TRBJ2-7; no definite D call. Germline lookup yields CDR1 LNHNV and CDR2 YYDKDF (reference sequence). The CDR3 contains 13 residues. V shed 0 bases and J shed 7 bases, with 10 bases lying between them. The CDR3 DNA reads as TGTGCCACCAGCAGAGAGCAAGCTGGGGAGCAGTACGTC. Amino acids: CATSREQAGEQYV.

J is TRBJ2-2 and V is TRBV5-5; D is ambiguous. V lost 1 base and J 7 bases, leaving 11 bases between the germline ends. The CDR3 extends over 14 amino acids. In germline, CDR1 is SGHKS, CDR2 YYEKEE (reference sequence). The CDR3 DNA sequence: TGTGCCAGCAGCTTGATTGTGGGCGTCGGGGAGCTGTTTTTT. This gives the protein CASSLIVGVGELFF. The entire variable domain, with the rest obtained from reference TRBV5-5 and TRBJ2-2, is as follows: DAGVTQSPTHLIKTRGQQVTLRCSPISGHKSVSWYQQVLGQGPQFIFQYYEKEERGRGNFPDRFSARQFPNYSSELNVNALLLGDSALYLCASSLIVGVGELFFGEGSRLTVL.

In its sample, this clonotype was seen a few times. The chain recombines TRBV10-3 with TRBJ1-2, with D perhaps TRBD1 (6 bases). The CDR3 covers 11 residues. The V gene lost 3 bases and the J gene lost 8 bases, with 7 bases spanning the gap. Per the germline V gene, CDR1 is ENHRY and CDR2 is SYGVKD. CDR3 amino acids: CAISDRGGYTF. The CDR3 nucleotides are TGTGCCATCAGTGACAGGGGCGGCTACACCTTC.

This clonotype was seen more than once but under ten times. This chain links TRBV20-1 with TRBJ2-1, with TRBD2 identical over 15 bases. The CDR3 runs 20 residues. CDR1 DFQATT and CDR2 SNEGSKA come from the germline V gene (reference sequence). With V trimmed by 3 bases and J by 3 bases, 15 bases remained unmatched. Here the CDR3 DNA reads TGCAGTGCTAGCTCCCCACCGGGACTAGCGGGGGGCGGGAGCTACAATGAGCAGTTCTTC. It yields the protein CSASSPPGLAGGGSYNEQFF.